The next 17 T cell receptor beta chains were all read from a single sample in a study of technical replicates of blood from several donors. Measured with immunoSEQ multiplex PCR; TCRdb has only the in-frame clones, and not every one. The profile shows under 100,000 clones, almost 96% of them singletons. Input material: T cells isolated from PBMCs. The receptor set was obtained from a human donor in good health.

This chain links TRBV6-5 with TRBJ1-2; 8 bases are a match to TRBD1. J gave up 4 bases and V 6 bases, and 10 bases lay outside the gene matches. The germline V gene encodes CDR1 MNHEY and CDR2 SVGAGI. This CDR3 contains 15 residues. The CDR3 nucleotides read TGTGCCAGCAGGGTGGGACAGGAGGTTGGCTATGGCTACACCTTC. Residues: CASRVGQEVGYGYTF.

The chain carries TRBV5-5 and TRBJ2-7, with TRBD2 identical over 7 bases. The germline V gene has CDR1 SGHKS and CDR2 YYEKEE (reference sequence). The ends lost 5 bases at V and 6 bases at J; junction bases unmatched: 11. This CDR3 is 14 amino acids long. This CDR3 reads CASSPYAGVVEQYF. The CDR3 nucleotides are TGTGCCAGCAGTCCTTACGCGGGGGTTGTCGAGCAGTACTTC.

This sequence joins TRBV5-6 and TRBJ2-1; D possibly corresponds to TRBD2 (5 bases). CDR1 SGHDT and CDR2 YYEEEE come from the germline V gene. This CDR3 region has 19 residues. V was pared by 5 bases and J by 7 bases, with 31 bases between. CDR3 DNA sequence: TGTGCCAGCAGACCGAATGACCCTCGGTGGGAGCGGACCCGGAATGAGCAGTTCTTC. Amino acid sequence: CASRPNDPRWERTRNEQFF.

This chain links TRBV2 with TRBJ1-5, with D possibly matching TRBD1 (5 bases). V was trimmed by 7 bases and J by 6 bases, leaving 19 bases between them. The CDR3 totals 15 residues. The germline V gene encodes CDR1 SNHLY and CDR2 FYNNEI. The CDR3 loop reads CASKFGQGFTQPQHF. The DNA for the CDR3 is TGTGCCAGCAAATTTGGGCAGGGATTCACTCAGCCCCAGCATTTT.

The J gene is TRBJ2-6, the V gene TRBV28; maybe TRBD2 (6 bases). Germline assignment: CDR1 MDHEN and CDR2 SYDVKM. V shed 3 bases and J shed 2 bases, with 8 bases lying between them. The length of the CDR3 is 15 residues. The CDR3 DNA reads as TGTGCCAGCAGTTTGGGGGGAGCTGGGGCCAACGTCCTGACTTTC. Amino acids: CASSLGGAGANVLTF.

V and J are TRBV2 and TRBJ2-7, with D tentatively TRBD1 (5 bases). The V gene's germline CDR1 is SNHLY and CDR2 FYNNEI. The CDR3 consists of 12 residues. Between the trimmed V and J ends, which lost 9 bases and 3 bases, there was a span of 12 bases. CDR3 sequence (DNA): TGTGCCAGTAGGGGTTACAACTACGAGCAGTACTTC. This sequence encodes CASRGYNYEQYF. Full variable domain (rest looked up from reference TRBV2 and TRBJ2-7): EPEVTQTPSHQVTQMGQEVILRCVPISNHLYFYWYRQILGQKVEFLVSFYNNEISEKSEIFDDQFSVERPDGSNFTLKIRSTKLEDSAMYFCASRGYNYEQYFGPGTRLTVT.

CDR3 DNA: TGTGCCAGCAGGGCCATATATGGTCAGCCCCAGCATTTT. This gives the protein CASRAIYGQPQHF. This sequence joins TRBV2 and TRBJ1-5, with no clear D. Germline CDR1 and CDR2: SNHLY and FYNNEI. Trimming cost V 6 bases and J 6 bases, with 12 bases left between them. CDR3 length equals 13 residues.

The J gene is TRBJ2-7, the V gene TRBV29-1; D gene uncertain. Per the germline V gene, CDR1 is SQVTM and CDR2 is ANQGSEA. V gave up 1 base and J gave up 0 bases, with 7 bases separating them. The CDR3 has 13 residues. CDR3 loop: CSVEGDSSYEQYF. CDR3 nucleotides: TGCAGCGTTGAAGGCGATAGCTCCTACGAGCAGTACTTC.

V gene TRBV5-6 combines with J gene TRBJ1-1, with a possible D match to TRBD1 (5 bases). In germline, CDR1 is SGHDT, CDR2 YYEEEE. V was trimmed by 6 bases and J by 1 base, leaving 22 bases between them. The CDR3 is made up of 17 amino acids. CDR3 loop: CASINSVGAVSNTEAFF. The CDR3 DNA follows: TGTGCCAGCATCAACTCAGTAGGGGCTGTTTCGAACACTGAAGCTTTCTTT.

This chain joins TRBV18 and TRBJ2-7; D is unresolved. The CDR3 consists of 14 residues. Looked up from germline, CDR1 is KGHSH and CDR2 is LQKENI. V gave up 8 bases and J gave up 0 bases, with 14 bases separating them. Here the CDR3 reads CASLWARSSYEQYF. DNA for the CDR3: TGTGCCAGCCTGTGGGCCCGTAGCTCCTACGAGCAGTACTTC.

The chain uses TRBV6-1 and TRBJ2-1; D is unclear. The V end lost 2 bases, the J end lost 5 bases, and 10 bases lay between the germline ends. The CDR3 runs 14 residues. Per the germline V gene, CDR1 is MNHNS and CDR2 is SASEGT. The CDR3 region has the DNA TGTGCCAGCAGTGAAAGTAACAGCCACAATGAGCAGTTCTTC. Translation: CASSESNSHNEQFF.

This clone was counted once. CDR3: CASSRQTGGVVDTQYF. In DNA, the CDR3 is TGCGCCAGCAGCCGCCAGACGGGAGGGGTAGTGGATACGCAGTATTTT. The V call is TRBV5-1, the J call TRBJ2-3; TRBD2 aligns across 8 bases. J gave up 6 bases and V 4 bases, and 13 bases lay outside the gene matches. This CDR3 has 16 amino acids. The germline gives CDR1 SGHRS, CDR2 YFSETQ.

This clone occurred once. This sequence joins TRBV7-9 and TRBJ1-4; D not certain. Trimming stripped 5 bases from V and 8 bases from J, with 15 bases between. The CDR3 consists of 14 residues. Germline V gives CDR1 SEHNR, CDR2 FQNEAQ (reference sequence). The CDR3, as DNA: TGTGCCAGCAGCCTTAGCTTTCGCGACGAAAAACTGTTTTTT. Protein sequence: CASSLSFRDEKLFF.

The chain links TRBV2 to TRBJ2-3; D might be TRBD1 (6 bases). The CDR3 is 13 residues long. The ends were cut back, 6 bases at V and 2 bases at J, with 9 bases in the middle. Germline lookup yields CDR1 SNHLY and CDR2 FYNNEI. Here the CDR3 reads CASSGQTTDTQYF. DNA for the CDR3: TGTGCCAGCAGCGGACAGACCACAGATACGCAGTATTTT.

The chain couples TRBV7-8 to TRBJ2-3; maybe TRBD2 (6 bases). The CDR3 length is 18 residues. The germline V and J ends were trimmed by 1 base and 0 bases, with 17 bases remaining between them. Germline assignment: CDR1 SGHVS and CDR2 FQNEAQ. Here the CDR3 reads CASSLGRIAGTSTDTQYF. CDR3 nucleotide sequence: TGTGCCAGCAGCTTAGGTCGAATCGCAGGGACTAGCACAGATACGCAGTATTTT.

This clone appeared a single time. The chain combines TRBV9 with TRBJ1-1; TRBD1 matches 7 bases. Unmatched junction bases numbered 8, after V lost 3 bases and J lost 3 bases. Germline CDR1 SGDLS, CDR2 YYNGEE. This CDR3 is built from 15 residues. The CDR3: CASSGQTGSDTEAFF. The CDR3 DNA reads as TGTGCCAGCAGCGGGCAGACAGGGAGCGACACTGAAGCTTTCTTT.

This clone was seen once. This chain uses TRBV6-1 with TRBJ1-1; a weak D match, TRBD1 (6 bases). Germline lookup yields CDR1 MNHNS and CDR2 SASEGT. This CDR3 comprises 14 residues. V was trimmed by 6 bases and J by 1 base, leaving 12 bases between them. CDR3 sequence (DNA): TGTGCCAGCAGGACCGGGACATCGAACACTGAAGCTTTCTTT. The encoded protein is CASRTGTSNTEAFF.